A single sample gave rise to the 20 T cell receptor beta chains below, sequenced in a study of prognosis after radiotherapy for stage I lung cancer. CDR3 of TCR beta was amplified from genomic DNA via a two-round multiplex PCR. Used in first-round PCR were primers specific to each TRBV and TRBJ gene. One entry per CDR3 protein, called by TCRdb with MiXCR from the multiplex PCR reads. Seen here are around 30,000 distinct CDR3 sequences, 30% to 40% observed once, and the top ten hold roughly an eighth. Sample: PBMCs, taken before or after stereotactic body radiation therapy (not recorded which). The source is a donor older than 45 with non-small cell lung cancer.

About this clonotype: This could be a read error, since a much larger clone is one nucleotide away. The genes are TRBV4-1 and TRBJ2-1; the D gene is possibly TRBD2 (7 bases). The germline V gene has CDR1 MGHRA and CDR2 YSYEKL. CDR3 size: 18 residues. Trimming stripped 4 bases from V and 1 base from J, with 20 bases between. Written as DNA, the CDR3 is TGCGCCAGCAGCCGAGATCTGGGGGGGAGGGGGTCCTACAATGAGCAGTTCTTC. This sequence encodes CASSRDLGGRGSYNEQFF.

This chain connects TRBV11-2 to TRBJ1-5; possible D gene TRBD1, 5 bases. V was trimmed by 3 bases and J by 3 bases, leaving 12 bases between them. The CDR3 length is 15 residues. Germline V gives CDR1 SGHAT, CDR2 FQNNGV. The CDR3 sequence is CASSFGGAPNQPQHF. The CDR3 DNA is TGTGCCAGCAGCTTCGGAGGGGCTCCCAATCAGCCCCAGCATTTT. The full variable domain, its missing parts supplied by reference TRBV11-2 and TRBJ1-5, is EAGVAQSPRYKIIEKRQSVAFWCNPISGHATLYWYQQILGQGPKLLIQFQNNGVVDDSQLPKDRFSAERLKGVDSTLKIQPAKLEDSAVYLCASSFGGAPNQPQHFGDGTRLSIL.

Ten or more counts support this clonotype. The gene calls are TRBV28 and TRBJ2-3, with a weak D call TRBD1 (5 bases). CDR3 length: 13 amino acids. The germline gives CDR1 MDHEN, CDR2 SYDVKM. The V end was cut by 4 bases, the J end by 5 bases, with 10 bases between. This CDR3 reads CASSYQQVDTQYF. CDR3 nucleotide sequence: TGTGCCAGCAGTTACCAACAGGTAGATACGCAGTATTTT. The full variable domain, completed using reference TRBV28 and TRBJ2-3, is DVKVTQSSRYLVKRTGEKVFLECVQDMDHENMFWYRQDPGLGLRLIYFSYDVKMKEKGDIPEGYSVSREKKERFSLILESASTNQTSMYLCASSYQQVDTQYFGPGTRLTVL.

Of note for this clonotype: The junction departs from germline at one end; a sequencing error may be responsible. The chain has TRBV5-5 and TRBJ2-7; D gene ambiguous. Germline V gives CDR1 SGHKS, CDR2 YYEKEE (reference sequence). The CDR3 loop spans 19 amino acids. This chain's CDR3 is CASSLSGASGAGWTYEEYF. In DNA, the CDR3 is TGTGCCAGCAGTTTGTCCGGCGCGTCAGGTGCAGGATGGACCTACGAGGAGTACTTC.

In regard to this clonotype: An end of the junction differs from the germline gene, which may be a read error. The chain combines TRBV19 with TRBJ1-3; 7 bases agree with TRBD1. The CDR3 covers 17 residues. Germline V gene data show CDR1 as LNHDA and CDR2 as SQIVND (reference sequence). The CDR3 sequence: CASSIERDSYSGNTIYF. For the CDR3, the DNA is TGTGCCAGTAGTATAGAAAGGGACAGCTACTCTGGAAACACCATATACTTT. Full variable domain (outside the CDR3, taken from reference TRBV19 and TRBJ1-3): DGGITQSPKYLFRKEGQNVTLSCEQNLNHDAMYWYRQDPGQGLRLIYYSQIVNDFQKGDIAEGYSVSREKKESFPLTVTSAQKNPTAFYLCASSIERDSYSGNTIYFGEGSWLTVV.

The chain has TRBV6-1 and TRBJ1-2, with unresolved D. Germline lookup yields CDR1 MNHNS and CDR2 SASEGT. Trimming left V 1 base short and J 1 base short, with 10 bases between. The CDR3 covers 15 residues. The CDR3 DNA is TGTGCCAGCAGTGAAGGATACGGAGATAACTATGGCTACACCTTC. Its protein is CASSEGYGDNYGYTF.

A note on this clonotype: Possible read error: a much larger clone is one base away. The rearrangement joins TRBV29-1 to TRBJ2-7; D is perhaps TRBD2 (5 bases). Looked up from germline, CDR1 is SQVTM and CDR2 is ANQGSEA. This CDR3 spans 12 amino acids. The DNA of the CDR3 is TGCAGCGTTGAAGAGGGGAGCTACAAGCAGTACTTC. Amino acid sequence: CSVEEGSYKQYF.

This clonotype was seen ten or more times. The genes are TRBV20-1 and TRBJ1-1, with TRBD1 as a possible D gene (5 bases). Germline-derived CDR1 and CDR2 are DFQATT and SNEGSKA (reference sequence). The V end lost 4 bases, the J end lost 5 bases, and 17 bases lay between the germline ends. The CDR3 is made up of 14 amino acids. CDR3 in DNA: TGCAGTGCTAAAAGACAGCTTGGGGAGACTGAAGCTTTCTTT. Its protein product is CSAKRQLGETEAFF.

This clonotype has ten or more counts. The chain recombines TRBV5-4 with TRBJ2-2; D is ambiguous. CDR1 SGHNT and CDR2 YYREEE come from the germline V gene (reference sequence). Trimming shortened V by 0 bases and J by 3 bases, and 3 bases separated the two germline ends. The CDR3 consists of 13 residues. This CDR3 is CASSLGHTGELFF. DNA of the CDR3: TGTGCCAGCAGCTTGGGACACACCGGGGAGCTGTTTTTT.

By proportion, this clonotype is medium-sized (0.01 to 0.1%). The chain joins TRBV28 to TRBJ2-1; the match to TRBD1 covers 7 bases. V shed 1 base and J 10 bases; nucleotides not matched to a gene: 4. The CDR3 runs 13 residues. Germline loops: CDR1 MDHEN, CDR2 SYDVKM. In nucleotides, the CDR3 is TGTGCCAGCAGTTTATACAGGGGTGGGGAGCAGTTCTTC. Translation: CASSLYRGGEQFF. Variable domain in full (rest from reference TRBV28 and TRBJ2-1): DVKVTQSSRYLVKRTGEKVFLECVQDMDHENMFWYRQDPGLGLRLIYFSYDVKMKEKGDIPEGYSVSREKKERFSLILESASTNQTSMYLCASSLYRGGEQFFGPGTRLTVL.

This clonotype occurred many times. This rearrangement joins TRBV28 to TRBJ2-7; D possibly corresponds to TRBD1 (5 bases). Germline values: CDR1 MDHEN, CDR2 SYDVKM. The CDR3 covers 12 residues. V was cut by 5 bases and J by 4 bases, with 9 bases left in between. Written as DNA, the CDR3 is TGTGCCAGCAGTCAAACAGGATACGAGCAGTACTTC. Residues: CASSQTGYEQYF.

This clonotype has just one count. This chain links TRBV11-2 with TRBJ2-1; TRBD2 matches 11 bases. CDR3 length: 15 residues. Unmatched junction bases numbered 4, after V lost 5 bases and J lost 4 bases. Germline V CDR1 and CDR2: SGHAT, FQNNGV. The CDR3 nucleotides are TGTGCCAGCAGCCTTACTAGCGGGGGTTACAATGAGCAGTTCTTC. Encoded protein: CASSLTSGGYNEQFF.

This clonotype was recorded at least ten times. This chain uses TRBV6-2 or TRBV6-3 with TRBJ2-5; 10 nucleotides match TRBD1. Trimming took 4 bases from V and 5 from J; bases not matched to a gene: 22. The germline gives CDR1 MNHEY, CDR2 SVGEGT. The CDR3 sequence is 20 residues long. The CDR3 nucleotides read TGTGCCAGCAGTTCCGTGGGACCGGGACAGGGGACTCCCCCCCGGGAGACCCAGTACTTC. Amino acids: CASSSVGPGQGTPPRETQYF.

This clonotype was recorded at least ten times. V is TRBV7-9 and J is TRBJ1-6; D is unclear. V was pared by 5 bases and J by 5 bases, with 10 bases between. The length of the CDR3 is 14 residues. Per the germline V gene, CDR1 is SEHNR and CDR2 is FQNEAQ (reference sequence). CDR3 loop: CASSALGNNSPLHF. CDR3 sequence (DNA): TGTGCCAGCAGCGCTTTGGGAAATAATTCACCCCTCCACTTT.

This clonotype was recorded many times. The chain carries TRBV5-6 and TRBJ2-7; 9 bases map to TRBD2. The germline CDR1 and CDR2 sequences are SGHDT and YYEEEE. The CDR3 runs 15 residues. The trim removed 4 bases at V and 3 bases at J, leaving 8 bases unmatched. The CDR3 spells CASSAPGLASYEQYF. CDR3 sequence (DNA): TGTGCCAGCAGCGCCCCCGGACTAGCGAGCTACGAGCAGTACTTC.

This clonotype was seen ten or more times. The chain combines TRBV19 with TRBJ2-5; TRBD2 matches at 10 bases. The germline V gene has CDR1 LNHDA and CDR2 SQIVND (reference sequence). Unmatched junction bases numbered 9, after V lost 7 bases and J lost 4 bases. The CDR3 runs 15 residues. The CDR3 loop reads CASTAGTSDRETQYF. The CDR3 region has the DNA TGTGCCAGTACTGCCGGGACTAGCGATCGAGAGACCCAGTACTTC.

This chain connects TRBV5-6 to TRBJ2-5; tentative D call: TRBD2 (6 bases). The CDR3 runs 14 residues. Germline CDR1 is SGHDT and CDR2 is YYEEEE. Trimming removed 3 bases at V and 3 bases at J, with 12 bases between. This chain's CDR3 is CASSSPGLEETQYF. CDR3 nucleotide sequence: TGTGCCAGCAGCTCGCCGGGACTTGAAGAGACCCAGTACTTC. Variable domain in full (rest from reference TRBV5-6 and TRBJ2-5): DAGVTQSPTHLIKTRGQQVTLRCSPKSGHDTVSWYQQALGQGPQFIFQYYEEEERQRGNFPDRFSGHQFPNYSSELNVNALLLGDSALYLCASSSPGLEETQYFGPGTRLLVL.

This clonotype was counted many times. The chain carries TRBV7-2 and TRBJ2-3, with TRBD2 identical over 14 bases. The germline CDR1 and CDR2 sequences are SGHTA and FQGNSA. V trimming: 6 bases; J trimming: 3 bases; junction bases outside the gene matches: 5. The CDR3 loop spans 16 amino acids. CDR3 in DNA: TGTGCCAGCAGATCGGGACTAGCGGGAGCGACAGATACGCAGTATTTT. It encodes CASRSGLAGATDTQYF.

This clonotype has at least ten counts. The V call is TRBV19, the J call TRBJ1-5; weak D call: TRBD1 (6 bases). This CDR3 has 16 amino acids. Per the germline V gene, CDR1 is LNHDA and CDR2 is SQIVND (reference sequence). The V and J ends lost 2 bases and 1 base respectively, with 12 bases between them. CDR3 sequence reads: CASSIIGGSSNQPQHF. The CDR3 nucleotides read TGTGCCAGTAGTATAATCGGGGGCTCAAGCAATCAGCCCCAGCATTTT.

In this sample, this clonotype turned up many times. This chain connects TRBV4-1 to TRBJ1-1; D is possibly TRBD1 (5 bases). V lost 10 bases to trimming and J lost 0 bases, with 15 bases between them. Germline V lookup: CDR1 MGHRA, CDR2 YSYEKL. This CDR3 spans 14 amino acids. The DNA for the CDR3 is TGCGCCATGGGGGGTGCGTACATGAACACTGAAGCTTTCTTT. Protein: CAMGGAYMNTEAFF.